Listed here are 5 T cell receptor beta chains from one sample, sequenced in a study of CD8 T cells in ankylosing spondylitis. Using its own MiXCR run on the 5' RACE reads, TCRdb lists one record per CDR3 protein. The sample carries 350,000 or so distinct CDR3 sequences, approximately 10% recorded once. The sequencing sample was made of blood, either unsorted or a sorted T cell fraction (not recorded which). The receptors stem from a female donor with ankylosing spondylitis or in good health (not recorded which).

This clonotype was seen repeatedly, ten times or more. V and J are TRBV10-2 and TRBJ2-1; D call uncertain. Germline lookup yields CDR1 WSHSY and CDR2 SAAADI. This CDR3 spans 12 amino acids. The germline V and J ends were trimmed by 5 bases and 8 bases, with 10 bases remaining between them. CDR3 protein: CASSRLGDEQFF. Here the CDR3 DNA reads TGCGCCAGCAGTCGGCTAGGCGATGAGCAGTTCTTC.

Many counts were recorded for this clonotype. The chain couples TRBV5-1 to TRBJ2-1; D unresolved. This CDR3 region has 13 residues. V was trimmed by 2 bases and J by 5 bases, leaving 8 bases between them. Germline CDR1 and CDR2: SGHRS and YFSETQ. Here the CDR3 reads CASSFELDNEQFF. The CDR3 DNA reads as TGCGCCAGCAGCTTTGAATTGGACAATGAGCAGTTCTTC.

Many counts were recorded for this clonotype. The CDR3 region has the DNA TGCGCCAGCAGTGGGGGACAGGGGCTCTCCTACGAGCAGTACTTC. It translates to CASSGGQGLSYEQYF. This chain uses TRBV10-1 with TRBJ2-7; the match to TRBD1 covers 10 bases. Trimming at V came to 4 bases and at J to 0 bases, leaving 3 bases not matched to a gene. Germline V gives CDR1 WNHNN, CDR2 SYGVQD (reference sequence). The CDR3 has 15 residues.

This clonotype was picked up a small number of times. This sequence joins TRBV20-1 and TRBJ2-2; possibly TRBD2 for D (6 bases). V was cut by 5 bases and J by 5 bases, with 9 bases left in between. Germline V gives CDR1 DFQATT, CDR2 SNEGSKA (reference sequence). The CDR3 consists of 12 residues. The CDR3 protein is CSAAGGTGELFF. The CDR3 coding sequence is TGCAGTGCTGCCGGAGGGACCGGGGAGCTGTTTTTT.

The chain links TRBV9 to TRBJ2-1, with D perhaps TRBD2 (6 bases). CDR3 size: 15 residues. In germline, CDR1 is SGDLS, CDR2 YYNGEE. V was cut by 6 bases and J by 4 bases, with 17 bases left in between. The CDR3 here is CASKKEAGRYNEQFF. The CDR3 region has the DNA TGTGCCAGCAAAAAAGAAGCGGGCCGTTACAATGAGCAGTTCTTC.